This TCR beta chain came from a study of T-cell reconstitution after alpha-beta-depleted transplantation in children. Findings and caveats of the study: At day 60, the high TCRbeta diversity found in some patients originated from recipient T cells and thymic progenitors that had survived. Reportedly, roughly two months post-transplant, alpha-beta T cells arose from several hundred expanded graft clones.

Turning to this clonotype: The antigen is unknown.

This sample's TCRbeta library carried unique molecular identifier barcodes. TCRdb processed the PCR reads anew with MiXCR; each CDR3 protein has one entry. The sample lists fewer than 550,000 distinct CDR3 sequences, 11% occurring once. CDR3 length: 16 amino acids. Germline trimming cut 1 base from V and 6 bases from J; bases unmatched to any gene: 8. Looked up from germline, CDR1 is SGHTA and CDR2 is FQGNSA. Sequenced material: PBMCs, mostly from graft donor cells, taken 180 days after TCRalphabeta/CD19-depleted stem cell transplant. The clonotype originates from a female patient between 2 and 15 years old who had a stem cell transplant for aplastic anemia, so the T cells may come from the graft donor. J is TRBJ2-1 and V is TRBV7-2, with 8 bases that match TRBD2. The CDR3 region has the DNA TGTGCCAGCAGCTTAGATCACGGACTAGCCTCCAATGAGCAGTTCTTC. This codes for CASSLDHGLASNEQFF.